This entry describes one T cell receptor (beta chain). This record comes from a study of T cell clonotyping in hematopoietic cell transplantation. Profiled with immunoSEQ multiplex PCR; TCRdb holds only in-frame clones, not every one. This sample has 6,000 to 7,000 clones, with approximately 80% found just once. With 5 bases removed from V and 0 bases from J, the gap between germline ends came to 11 bases. Germline V lookup: CDR1 MNHEY, CDR2 SMNVEV (reference sequence). CDR3 length equals 15 residues. The source is a female patient between 30 and 40 years old who had an allogeneic stem cell transplant, so the T cells may come from the graft donor. Some clones in this sample may be carry-over from other donors' samples. The sequencing here drew on PBMCs, taken 100 days after allogeneic stem cell transplant. The chain joins TRBV27 to TRBJ1-3; D remains ambiguous. CDR3 in DNA: TGTGCCAGCAGTCCCCGGGCGGACTCTGGAAACACCATATATTTT. Translation gives CASSPRADSGNTIYF.